This TCR beta chain was retrieved from a study of blood T cell repertoires in COVID-19. Germline CDR1 MDHEN, CDR2 SYDVKM. Deletions cut 7 bases from V and 6 bases from J, with 13 bases between. The CDR3 runs 12 residues. Individuals drawn from under 30 US areas were about 18 to 90 years old. People in the exposed group encountered a COVID-19 case within 2 weeks before entering the study. Sequencing was performed with immunoSEQ multiplex PCR; in TCRdb, only in-frame clones are kept and a portion is missing. This table holds around 340,000 clones, 88% found once. The chain combines TRBV28 with TRBJ2-7; D may be TRBD2 (6 bases). This TCR was sampled from a woman aged 25 to 39 who had been exposed to COVID-19. Sequenced: PBMCs or T cells enriched from blood (not recorded which). CDR3: CASTPPAGEQYF. Written as DNA, the CDR3 is TGTGCCAGCACCCCGCCAGCGGGCGAGCAGTACTTC. The full variable domain, completed using reference TRBV28 and TRBJ2-7, is DVKVTQSSRYLVKRTGEKVFLECVQDMDHENMFWYRQDPGLGLRLIYFSYDVKMKEKGDIPEGYSVSREKKERFSLILESASTNQTSMYLCASTPPAGEQYFGPGTRLTVT.